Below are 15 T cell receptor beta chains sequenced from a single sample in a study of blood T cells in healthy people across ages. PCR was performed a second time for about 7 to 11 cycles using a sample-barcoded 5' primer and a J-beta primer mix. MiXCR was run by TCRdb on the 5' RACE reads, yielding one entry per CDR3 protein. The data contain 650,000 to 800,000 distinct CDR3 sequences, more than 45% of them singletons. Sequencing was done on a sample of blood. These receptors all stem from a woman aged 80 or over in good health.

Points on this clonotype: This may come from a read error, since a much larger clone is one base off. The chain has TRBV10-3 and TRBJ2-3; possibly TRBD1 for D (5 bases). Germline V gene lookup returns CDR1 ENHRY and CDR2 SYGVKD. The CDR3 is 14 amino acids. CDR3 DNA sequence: TGTACCATGCAGGGTGCAGCTAGGACAGATACGCAGTATTTT. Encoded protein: CTMQGAARTDTQYF.

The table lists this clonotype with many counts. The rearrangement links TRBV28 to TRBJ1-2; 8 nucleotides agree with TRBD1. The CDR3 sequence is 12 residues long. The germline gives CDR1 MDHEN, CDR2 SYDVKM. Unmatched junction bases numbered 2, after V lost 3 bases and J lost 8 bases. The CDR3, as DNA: TGTGCCAGCAGTTTGTCAGGGGGCGGCTACACCTTC. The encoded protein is CASSLSGGGYTF.

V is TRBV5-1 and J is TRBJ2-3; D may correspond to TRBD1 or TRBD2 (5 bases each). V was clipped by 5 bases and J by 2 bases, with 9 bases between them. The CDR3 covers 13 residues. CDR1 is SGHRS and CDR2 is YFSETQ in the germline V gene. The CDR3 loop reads CASSTGTTDTQYF. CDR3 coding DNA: TGCGCCAGCAGTACGGGGACCACAGATACGCAGTATTTT.

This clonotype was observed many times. Written as DNA, the CDR3 is TGCAGTGTTCCCTCGACTAGCGGGGGGGCGGATACGCAGTATTTT. It translates to CSVPSTSGGADTQYF. The chain links TRBV20-1 to TRBJ2-3; 14 nucleotides match TRBD2. With V trimmed by 7 bases and J by 6 bases, 9 bases remained unmatched. Per germline, CDR1 DFQATT and CDR2 SNEGSKA (reference sequence). The CDR3 is 15 amino acids.

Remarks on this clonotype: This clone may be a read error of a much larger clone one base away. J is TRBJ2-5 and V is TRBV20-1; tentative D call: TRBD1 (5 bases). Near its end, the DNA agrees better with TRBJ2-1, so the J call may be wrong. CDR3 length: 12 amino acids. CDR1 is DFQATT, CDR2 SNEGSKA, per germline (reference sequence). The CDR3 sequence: CSASDNQETQFF. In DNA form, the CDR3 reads TGCAGTGCTTCGGACAACCAAGAGACCCAGTTCTTC.

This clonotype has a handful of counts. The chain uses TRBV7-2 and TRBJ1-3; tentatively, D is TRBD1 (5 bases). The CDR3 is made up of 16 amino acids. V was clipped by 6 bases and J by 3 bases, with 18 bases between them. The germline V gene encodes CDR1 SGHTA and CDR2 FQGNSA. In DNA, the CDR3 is TGTGCCAGCAGACGAGACAGTATGCTGATTGGAAACACCATATATTTT. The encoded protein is CASRRDSMLIGNTIYF.

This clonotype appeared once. The CDR3 DNA reads as TGCGCCAGCAGCCAAGAATTGTCATTACAAGAGACCCAGTACTTC. This translates into CASSQELSLQETQYF. V and J are TRBV4-1 and TRBJ2-5; no clear D gene. CDR3 length: 15 amino acids. From germline, CDR1 is MGHRA and CDR2 YSYEKL. Trimming took off 0 bases at V and 2 bases at J, with 10 bases between the two ends.

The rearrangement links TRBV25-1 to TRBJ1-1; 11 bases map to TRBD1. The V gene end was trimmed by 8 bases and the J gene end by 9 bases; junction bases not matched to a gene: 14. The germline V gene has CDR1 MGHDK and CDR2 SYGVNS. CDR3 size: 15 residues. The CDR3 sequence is CASGGERGTGGKAFF. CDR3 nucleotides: TGTGCCAGCGGAGGGGAACGCGGGACAGGGGGTAAAGCTTTCTTT.

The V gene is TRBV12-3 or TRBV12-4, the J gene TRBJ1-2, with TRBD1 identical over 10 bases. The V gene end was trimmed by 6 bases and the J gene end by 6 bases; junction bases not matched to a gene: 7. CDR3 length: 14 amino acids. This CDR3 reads CASRSQGQGNGYTF. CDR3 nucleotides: TGTGCCAGCAGATCCCAGGGACAGGGGAATGGCTACACCTTC.

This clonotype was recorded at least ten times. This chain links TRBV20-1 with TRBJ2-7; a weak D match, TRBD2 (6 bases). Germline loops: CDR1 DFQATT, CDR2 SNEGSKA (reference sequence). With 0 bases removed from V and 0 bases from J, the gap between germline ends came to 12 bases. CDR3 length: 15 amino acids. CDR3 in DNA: TGCAGTGCTAGAGATATAGGAGCGGGCTCCTACGAGCAGTACTTC. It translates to CSARDIGAGSYEQYF.

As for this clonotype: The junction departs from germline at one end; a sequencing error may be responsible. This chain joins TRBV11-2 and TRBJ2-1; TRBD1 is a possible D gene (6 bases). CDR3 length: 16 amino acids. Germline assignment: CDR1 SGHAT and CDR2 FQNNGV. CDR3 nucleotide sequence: TGTGCCAGCAGCTTAAGAAGGGGGAGCTCCTACACTGAGCAGTTCTTC. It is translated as CASSLRRGSSYTEQFF.

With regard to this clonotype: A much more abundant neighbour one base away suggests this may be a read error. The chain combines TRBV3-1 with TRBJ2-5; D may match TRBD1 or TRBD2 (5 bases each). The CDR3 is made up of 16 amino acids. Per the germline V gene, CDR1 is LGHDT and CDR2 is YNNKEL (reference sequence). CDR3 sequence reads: CASSQDGRTGQEAQYF. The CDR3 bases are TGTGCCAGCAGCCAAGATGGGAGAACAGGACAAGAGGCCCAGTACTTC.

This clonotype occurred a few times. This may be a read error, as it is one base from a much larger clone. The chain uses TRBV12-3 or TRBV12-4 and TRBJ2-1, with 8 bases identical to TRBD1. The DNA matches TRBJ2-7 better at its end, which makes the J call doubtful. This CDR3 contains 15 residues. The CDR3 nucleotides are TGTGCCAGCAGTTTGACAGGGGTGGCCTACAATGAGCAGTACTTC. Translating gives CASSLTGVAYNEQYF.

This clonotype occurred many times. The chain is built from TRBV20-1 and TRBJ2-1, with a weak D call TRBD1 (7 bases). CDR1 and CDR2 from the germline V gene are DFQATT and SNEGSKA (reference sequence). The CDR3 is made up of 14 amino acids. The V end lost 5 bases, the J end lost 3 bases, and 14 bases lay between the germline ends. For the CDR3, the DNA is TGCAGTGCTCTCAGGGGGGATGGCTACAATGAGCAGTTCTTC. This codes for CSALRGDGYNEQFF.

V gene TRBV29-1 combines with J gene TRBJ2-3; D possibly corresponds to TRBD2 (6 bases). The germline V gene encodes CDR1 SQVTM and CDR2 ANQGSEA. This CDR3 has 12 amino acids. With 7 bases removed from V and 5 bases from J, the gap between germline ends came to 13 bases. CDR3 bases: TGCAGCGGACGGGGGTCCAAAGATACGCAGTATTTT. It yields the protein CSGRGSKDTQYF.